The clone carrying this TCR beta chain was recorded a few times. The antigen remains undetermined. Time point here: patch test 1, 2 weeks after DPC sensitization. The treatment: therapeutic diphenylcyclopropenone sensitization with weekly scalp DPC. The sample belongs to a study of human T cells and chemical hapten exposure. Broader study findings: After DPC sensitization, TCRs above 1 in 1000 frequency showed no change. Controls had significantly fewer large CDR3 similarity clusters than were formed by expanded TCRs.

The CDR3 totals 13 residues. Per germline, CDR1 DFQATT and CDR2 SNEGSKA (reference sequence). V gave up 4 bases and J gave up 7 bases, with 16 bases separating them. The library tagged each cDNA molecule with unique molecular identifiers. One entry per CDR3 protein results from TCRdb running MiXCR on the RACE reads. The sample carries some 83,000 distinct CDR3 sequences, about 10% recorded once. The sequencing here drew on whole blood, taken in connection with sensitization to the hapten diphenylcyclopropenone (DPC). V gene TRBV20-1 combines with J gene TRBJ2-5; possible D gene TRBD1, 5 bases. The receptor comes from a woman aged 45-65 years with alopecia areata. Some clones in this sample may be carry-over from other donors' samples. This CDR3 reads CSAKDLRGLTQYF. The CDR3 nucleotides read TGCAGTGCTAAAGACCTAAGGGGTTTGACCCAGTACTTC.